These 9 T cell receptor beta chains share one sample of origin, sequenced in a study of blood T cell repertoires in COVID-19. Only in-frame clones appear in the TCRdb table, and some are missing; sequencing was by immunoSEQ multiplex PCR. The sample has around 170,000 clones, approximately 86% seen once. The sample consisted of peripheral blood. These receptors were taken from a man aged 45-65 years with active or convalescent COVID-19.

The chain joins TRBV21-1 to TRBJ1-6; the table's D gene call, TRBD1, was not cross checked with the DNA. TRBV21-1 is an annotated pseudogene. The CDR3 extends over 14 amino acids. CDR3 amino acids: CASSKAGRDSPLHF. Written as DNA, the CDR3 is TGTGCCAGCAGCAAAGCGGGCAGGGATTCACCCCTCCACTTT.

The chain recombines TRBV30 with TRBJ1-1; D not resolved. Trimming stripped 3 bases from V and 8 bases from J, with 13 bases between. This CDR3 comprises 12 residues. Germline values: CDR1 GTSNPN, CDR2 SVGIG (reference sequence). In DNA, the CDR3 is TGTGCCTGGAGCCTCCTACGAGGGGAAGCTTTCTTT. As protein: CAWSLLRGEAFF.

In this sample, this clone turned up once. The genes are TRBV11-1 and TRBJ1-6, with 7 bases that match TRBD1. The CDR3 runs 15 residues. Per the germline V gene, CDR1 is SGHAT and CDR2 is FQDESV (reference sequence). J was trimmed by 6 bases and V by 3 bases; bases with no gene match: 5. As DNA, the CDR3 is TGTGCCAGCAGCTTGAGGACAGGAACTAATTCACCCCTCCACTTT. Encoded protein: CASSLRTGTNSPLHF.

This chain links TRBV29-1 with TRBJ2-7; D not resolved. Germline V gene data show CDR1 as SQVTM and CDR2 as ANQGSEA. This CDR3 spans 11 amino acids. The V gene lost 1 base and the J gene lost 2 bases, with 3 bases spanning the gap. The CDR3 loop is CSVEVTYEQYF. In nucleotides, the CDR3 is TGCAGCGTTGAAGTCACCTACGAGCAGTACTTC.

This clone was picked up a small number of times. This rearrangement joins TRBV9 to TRBJ2-2; TRBD2 matches at 10 bases. Germline V gene data show CDR1 as SGDLS and CDR2 as YYNGEE. CDR3 size: 16 residues. The J segment lost 5 bases and the V segment lost 4 bases, leaving 8 bases of the junction unmatched. The CDR3 region is CASSTASGSATGELFF. CDR3 DNA sequence: TGTGCCAGCAGCACCGCTAGCGGGAGTGCTACCGGGGAGCTGTTTTTT.

The rearrangement links TRBV5-1 to TRBJ2-2; 8 bases fit TRBD2. Germline loops: CDR1 SGHRS, CDR2 YFSETQ. V shed 5 bases, J shed 3 bases, and the junction held 3 bases outside the gene matches. This CDR3 is built from 14 residues. The CDR3 loop reads CASRTSGDTGELFF. The CDR3 nucleotides read TGCGCCAGCAGAACTAGCGGAGACACCGGGGAGCTGTTTTTT.

In its sample, this clone was seen a few times. J is TRBJ2-3 and V is TRBV10-3; TRBD2 matches at 8 bases. Germline V gives CDR1 ENHRY, CDR2 SYGVKD. The CDR3 is 15 amino acids. Trimming cost V 2 bases and J 3 bases; bases outside gene matches: 4. The CDR3 is CAISEPGLETDTQYF. The CDR3, as DNA: TGTGCCATCAGTGAGCCGGGACTAGAAACAGATACGCAGTATTTT.

This clone was counted once. This chain joins TRBV6-1 and TRBJ1-3; TRBD1 agrees at 8 bases. After removal of 4 bases from V and 0 bases from J, the junction contained 5 bases not matched to a gene. Germline-derived CDR1 and CDR2 are MNHNS and SASEGT. This CDR3 region has 16 residues. CDR3 sequence (DNA): TGTGCCAGCAGTGTGCAGGGGGCTGCCTCTGGAAACACCATATATTTT. Protein: CASSVQGAASGNTIYF.

The chain is built from TRBV19 and TRBJ1-6; TRBD1 aligns across 8 bases. CDR3 length equals 14 residues. Germline lookup yields CDR1 LNHDA and CDR2 SQIVND (reference sequence). J was trimmed by 9 bases and V by 5 bases; bases with no gene match: 6. The CDR3 DNA reads TGTGCCAGTAGTCCCCAGGGGGCTGGTTCACCCCTCCACTTT. Its protein product is CASSPQGAGSPLHF.